This TCR beta chain was observed in a study of T cells in Graves' hyperthyroidism and ophthalmopathy (dated by TCRdb to between 2017 and 2020). In the study overall: Peripheral blood samples were taken at initial diagnosis, before any treatment was given. Following sampling, methimazole starting at 30 mg daily was given to hyperthyroidism patients, and high-dose intravenous methylprednisolone was given to ophthalmopathy patients. In addition, the study compared T-cell repertoires in thyroid tissue and in blood from roughly 6 Graves' hyperthyroidism patients. Prospective prediction of ophthalmopathy was tested in an independent validation cohort of 18 hyperthyroidism patients and around 16 patients who later progressed to ophthalmopathy. TCR Vbeta CDR3 sequencing of around 130 peripheral blood samples (over 40 ophthalmopathy, around 80 hyperthyroidism and approximately 17 progressor patients) is reported in the paper. The 100 or so discovery patients were randomly split 7:3 into training and test sets. TCR V-J signatures able to tell the groups apart were searched for in a discovery cohort of 100 patients, of whom fewer than 45 had Graves' ophthalmopathy and 55 to 65 had stable Graves' hyperthyroidism.

This clonotype was counted many times. What this receptor recognizes is not known. One base away there is no much larger clone; base qualities are not given. Germline trimming: 4 bases from V, 4 bases from J; junction bases outside gene matches: 7. CDR1 is given as SGHTA and CDR2 as FQGNSA, both from the germline V gene. The CDR3 spans 15 residues, from the cysteine through the phenylalanine. The read is trimmed to its CDR3 DNA, 45 bases read in frame from base 1. TCR beta CDR3 regions were amplified from RNA transcripts. A first-round RT-PCR of the TCR CDR3 used the HTBI primer set with the Qiagen OneStep RT-PCR kit. The libraries were constructed in a second round of multiplex PCR and then size-selected and purified. Libraries were sequenced paired-end with 100 bp reads on an Illumina HiSeq2000. The original methods were these. SOAPnuke was used to process the raw data, throwing out any read that contained adapters or uncalled bases, had a mean Phred below 15, or lacked an exact constant-primer or identifier match. High-quality paired reads were merged using COPE v1.2.5, and each unique nucleotide sequence was defined as a clonotype. MiTCR v1.1 was used to align the clonotypes against IMGT TRBV, TRBD and TRBJ reference segments. The analysis was restricted to V-J combinations with a frequency above 0.0001, which together covered just over 99% of the repertoires. A TCS score was defined as the ratio between F50 (clonal expansion) and ExV (chaos), using BLOSUM62-based TCRdist between CDR3 peptides within each V-J. Welch's t-statistics and random forest reduced roughly 530 V-J features to 10 to 15, which were used in a naive Bayes classifier (R e1071). The public reads were quality trimmed at Q25 with fastp and then assembled into clones with MiXCR by TCRdb, keeping productive beta chains. Every entry covers one CDR3 protein and lists the most common genes and DNA from its rows. These V and J calls derive from TCRdb rather than the authors' analysis. A total of 250,000 to 300,000 distinct CDR3 sequences appear in this sample, roughly 13% of them only once. Jointly, the top ten make up approximately 7.9% of the sample.

What the work shows at the level of the full study, not this receptor alone: Sample size was not statistically predetermined, and investigators were not blinded to group allocation. In cross-validation, a model built on a 13 V-J signature told ophthalmopathy apart from stable hyperthyroidism with just under 90% sensitivity and roughly 81% specificity, and in testing the same model reached 80%/75%. In validation, progression to ophthalmopathy was predicted by the model with more than 65% sensitivity and 72% to 85% specificity, a median of approximately 6.5 months before onset. Most expanded thyroid clonotypes (frequency above 0.001) were also detected in blood, suggesting blood repertoires may reflect thyroid immune responses.

Stable Graves' hyperthyroidism was defined as the absence of progression to ophthalmopathy over 18 months of follow-up. Hyperthyroidism patients were newly diagnosed, had a disease duration of under 2 months, and were aged 18 to 65 years. Exclusion was applied to patients with uncontrolled infections, other autoimmune diseases, pregnancy or lactation. Diagnoses were established on the basis of clinical symptoms, serum thyroxine and TRAb, thyroid ultrasound, and orbital computed tomography. PBMCs were separated from 8 to 10 ml of fresh peripheral blood using Ficoll-Paque density gradient centrifugation. Trizol reagent was used to extract total RNA, and RNA quality was then checked on an Agilent 2100 Bioanalyzer.

The rearranged segments are TRBV7-2 and TRBJ2-1, and 7 bases in between align with TRBD2. This clonotype was sampled from a middle-aged woman with Graves' hyperthyroidism. Specimen: blood. The CDR3 protein sequence reads: CASSSNQRGYNEQFF. The bases are TGTGCCAGCAGCTCGAACCAGCGGGGATACAATGAGCAGTTCTTC.